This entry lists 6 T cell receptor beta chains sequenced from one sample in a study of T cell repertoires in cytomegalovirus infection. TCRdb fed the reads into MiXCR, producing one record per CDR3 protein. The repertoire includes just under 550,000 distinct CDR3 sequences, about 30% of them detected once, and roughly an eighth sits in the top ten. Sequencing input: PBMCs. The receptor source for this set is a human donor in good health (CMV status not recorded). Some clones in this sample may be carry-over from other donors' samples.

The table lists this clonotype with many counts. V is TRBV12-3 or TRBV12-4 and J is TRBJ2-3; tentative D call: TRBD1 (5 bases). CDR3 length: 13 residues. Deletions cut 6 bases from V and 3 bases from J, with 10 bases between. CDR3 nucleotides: TGTGCCAGCAGCAACCGACAGACAGATACGCAGTATTTT. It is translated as CASSNRQTDTQYF.

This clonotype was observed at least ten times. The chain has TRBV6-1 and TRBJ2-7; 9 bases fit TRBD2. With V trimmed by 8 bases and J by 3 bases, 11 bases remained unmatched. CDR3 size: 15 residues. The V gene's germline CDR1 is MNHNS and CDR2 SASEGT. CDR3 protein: CASQGGREGNYEQYF. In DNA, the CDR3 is TGTGCCAGCCAGGGGGGGCGGGAGGGCAACTACGAGCAGTACTTC.

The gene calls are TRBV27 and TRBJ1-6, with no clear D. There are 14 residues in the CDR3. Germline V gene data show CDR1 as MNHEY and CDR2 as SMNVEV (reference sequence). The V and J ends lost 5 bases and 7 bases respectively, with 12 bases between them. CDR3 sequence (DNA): TGTGCCAGCAGTAGCAACCCGGGGAATTCACCCCTCCACTTT. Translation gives CASSSNPGNSPLHF.

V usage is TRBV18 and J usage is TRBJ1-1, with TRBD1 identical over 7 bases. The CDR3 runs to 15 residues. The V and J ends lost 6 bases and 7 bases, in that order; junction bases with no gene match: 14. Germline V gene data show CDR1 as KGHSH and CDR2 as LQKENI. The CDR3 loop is CASSLKGGAFIEAFF. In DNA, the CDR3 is TGTGCCAGCTCGCTAAAAGGGGGCGCATTTATTGAAGCTTTCTTT.

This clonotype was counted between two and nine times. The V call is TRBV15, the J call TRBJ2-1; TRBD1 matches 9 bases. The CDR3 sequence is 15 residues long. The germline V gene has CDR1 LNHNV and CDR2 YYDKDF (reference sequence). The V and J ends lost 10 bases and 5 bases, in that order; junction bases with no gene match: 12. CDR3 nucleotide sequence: TGTGCCATTTCCTACGGGACAGGGATAAACAATGAGCAGTTCTTC. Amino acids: CAISYGTGINNEQFF.

CDR3 coding DNA: TGTGCCAGCATCTCCCCCCTAGCGGGCCCCCCAGATACGCAGTATTTT. Amino acid sequence: CASISPLAGPPDTQYF. This rearrangement joins TRBV2 to TRBJ2-3; 8 positions agree with TRBD2. The CDR3 runs 16 residues. CDR1 and CDR2 from the germline V gene are SNHLY and FYNNEI. V gave up 7 bases and J gave up 4 bases; unmatched junction bases: 13.